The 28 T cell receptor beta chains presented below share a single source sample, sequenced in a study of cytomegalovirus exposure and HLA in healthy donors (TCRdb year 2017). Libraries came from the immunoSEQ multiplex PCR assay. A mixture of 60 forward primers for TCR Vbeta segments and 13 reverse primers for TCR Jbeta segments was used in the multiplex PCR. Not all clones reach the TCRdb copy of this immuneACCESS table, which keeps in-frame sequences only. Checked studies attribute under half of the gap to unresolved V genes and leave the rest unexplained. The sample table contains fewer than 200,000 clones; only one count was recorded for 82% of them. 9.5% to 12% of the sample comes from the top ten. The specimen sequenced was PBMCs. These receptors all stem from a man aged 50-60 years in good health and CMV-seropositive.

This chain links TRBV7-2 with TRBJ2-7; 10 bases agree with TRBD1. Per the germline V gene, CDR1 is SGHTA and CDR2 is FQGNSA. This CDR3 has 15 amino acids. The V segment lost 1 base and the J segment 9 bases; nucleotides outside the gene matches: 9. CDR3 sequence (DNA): TGTGCCAGCAGCTTAGTAGGGGGACAGGGGAGGACGCAGTACTTC. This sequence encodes CASSLVGGQGRTQYF.

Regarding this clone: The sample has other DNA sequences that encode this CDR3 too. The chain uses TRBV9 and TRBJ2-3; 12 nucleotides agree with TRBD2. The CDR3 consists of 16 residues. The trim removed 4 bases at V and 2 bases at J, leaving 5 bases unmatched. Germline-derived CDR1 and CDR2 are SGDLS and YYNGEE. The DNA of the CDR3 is TGTGCCAGCAGCCCTCTAGCGGGGGGGCCCACAGATACGCAGTATTTT. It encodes CASSPLAGGPTDTQYF.

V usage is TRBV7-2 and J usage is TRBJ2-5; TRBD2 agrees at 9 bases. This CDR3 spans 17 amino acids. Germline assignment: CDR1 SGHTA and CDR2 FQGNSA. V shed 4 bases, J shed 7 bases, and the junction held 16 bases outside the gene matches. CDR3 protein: CASSSHGLAGSKGTQYF. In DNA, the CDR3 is TGTGCCAGCAGCTCGCATGGCCTAGCGGGGTCCAAGGGGACCCAGTACTTC.

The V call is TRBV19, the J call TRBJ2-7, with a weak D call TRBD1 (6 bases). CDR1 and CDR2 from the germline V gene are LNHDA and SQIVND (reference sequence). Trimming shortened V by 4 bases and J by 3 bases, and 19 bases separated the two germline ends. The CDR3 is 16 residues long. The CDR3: CASSTIEGQTHYEQYF. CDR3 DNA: TGTGCCAGTAGTACCATAGAGGGACAAACTCACTACGAGCAGTACTTC.

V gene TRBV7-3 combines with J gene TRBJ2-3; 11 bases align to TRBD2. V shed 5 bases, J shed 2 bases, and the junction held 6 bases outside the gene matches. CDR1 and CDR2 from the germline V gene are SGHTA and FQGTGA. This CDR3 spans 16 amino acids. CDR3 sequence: CASSTGTSGTTDTQYF. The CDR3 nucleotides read TGTGCCAGCAGCACCGGGACTAGCGGAACCACAGATACGCAGTATTTT.

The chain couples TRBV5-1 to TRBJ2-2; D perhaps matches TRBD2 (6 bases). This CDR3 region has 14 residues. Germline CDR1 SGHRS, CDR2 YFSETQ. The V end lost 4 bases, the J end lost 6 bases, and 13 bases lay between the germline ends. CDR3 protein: CASSLRTGAGELFF. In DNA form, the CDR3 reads TGCGCCAGCAGCCTCCGTACGGGGGCCGGGGAGCTGTTTTTT.

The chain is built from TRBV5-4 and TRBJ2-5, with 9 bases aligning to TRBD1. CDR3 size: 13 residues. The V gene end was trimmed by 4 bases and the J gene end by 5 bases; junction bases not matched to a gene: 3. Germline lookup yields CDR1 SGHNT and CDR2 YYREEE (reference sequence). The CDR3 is CASSDGQGETQYF. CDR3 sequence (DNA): TGTGCCAGCAGCGATGGACAGGGGGAGACCCAGTACTTC.

CDR3 loop: CASGGQFNEKLFF. CDR3 coding DNA: TGTGCCAGCGGCGGTCAGTTTAATGAAAAACTGTTTTTT. This chain joins TRBV28 and TRBJ1-4; D not resolved. The CDR3 loop spans 13 amino acids. Trimming took off 8 bases at V and 4 bases at J, with 11 bases between the two ends. Per germline, CDR1 MDHEN and CDR2 SYDVKM.

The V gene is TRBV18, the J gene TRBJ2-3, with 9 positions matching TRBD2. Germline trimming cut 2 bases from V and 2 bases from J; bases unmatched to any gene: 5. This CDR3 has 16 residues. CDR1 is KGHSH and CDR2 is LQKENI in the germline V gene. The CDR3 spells CASSPKAGGATDTQYF. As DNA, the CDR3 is TGTGCCAGCTCACCAAAGGCGGGGGGGGCCACAGATACGCAGTATTTT.

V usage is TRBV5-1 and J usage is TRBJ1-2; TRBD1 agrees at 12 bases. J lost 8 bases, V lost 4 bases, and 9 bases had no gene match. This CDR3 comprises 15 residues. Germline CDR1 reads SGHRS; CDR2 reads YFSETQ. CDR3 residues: CASSPRDRGPGGYTF. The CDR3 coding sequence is TGCGCCAGCAGCCCTCGGGACAGGGGGCCGGGCGGCTACACCTTC.

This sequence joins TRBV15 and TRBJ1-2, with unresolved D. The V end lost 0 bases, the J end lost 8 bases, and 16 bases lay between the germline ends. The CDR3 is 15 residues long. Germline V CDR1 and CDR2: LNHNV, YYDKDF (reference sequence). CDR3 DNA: TGTGCCACCAGCAGAGATTTTTCAGGATCGAAGGGCTACACCTTC. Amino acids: CATSRDFSGSKGYTF.

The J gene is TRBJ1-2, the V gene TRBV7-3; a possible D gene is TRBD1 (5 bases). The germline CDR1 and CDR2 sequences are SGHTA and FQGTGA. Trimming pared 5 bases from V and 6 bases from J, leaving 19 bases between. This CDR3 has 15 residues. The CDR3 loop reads CASSPPGLGVDGYTF. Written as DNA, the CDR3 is TGTGCCAGCAGCCCGCCGGGACTCGGGGTGGATGGCTACACCTTC. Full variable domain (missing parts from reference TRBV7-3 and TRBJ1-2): GAGVSQTPSNKVTEKGKYVELRCDPISGHTALYWYRQSLGQGPEFLIYFQGTGAADDSGLPNDRFFAVRPEGSVSTLKIQRTERGDSAVYLCASSPPGLGVDGYTFGSGTRLTVV.

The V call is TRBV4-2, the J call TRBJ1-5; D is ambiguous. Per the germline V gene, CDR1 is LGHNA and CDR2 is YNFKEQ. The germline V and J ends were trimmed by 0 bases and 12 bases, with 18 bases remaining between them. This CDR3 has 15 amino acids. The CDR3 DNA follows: TGTGCCAGCAGCCAAGATCCTGGCCTCGATCAAATCCAGCATTTT. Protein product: CASSQDPGLDQIQHF.

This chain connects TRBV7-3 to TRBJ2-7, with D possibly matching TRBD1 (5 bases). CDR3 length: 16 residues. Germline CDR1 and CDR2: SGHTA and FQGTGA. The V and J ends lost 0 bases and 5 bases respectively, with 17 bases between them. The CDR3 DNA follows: TGTGCCAGCAGCTTAACGGGGCCTGCCCGAATCCACGAGCAGTACTTC. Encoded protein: CASSLTGPARIHEQYF. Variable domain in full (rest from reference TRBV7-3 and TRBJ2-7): GAGVSQTPSNKVTEKGKYVELRCDPISGHTALYWYRQSLGQGPEFLIYFQGTGAADDSGLPNDRFFAVRPEGSVSTLKIQRTERGDSAVYLCASSLTGPARIHEQYFGPGTRLTVT.

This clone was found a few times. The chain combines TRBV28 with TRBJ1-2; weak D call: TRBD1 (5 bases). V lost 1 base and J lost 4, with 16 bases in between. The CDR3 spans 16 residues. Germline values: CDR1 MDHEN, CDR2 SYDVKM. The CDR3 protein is CASSLYRGGEGYGYTF. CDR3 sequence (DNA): TGTGCCAGCAGTTTATATAGGGGAGGGGAGGGCTATGGCTACACCTTC.

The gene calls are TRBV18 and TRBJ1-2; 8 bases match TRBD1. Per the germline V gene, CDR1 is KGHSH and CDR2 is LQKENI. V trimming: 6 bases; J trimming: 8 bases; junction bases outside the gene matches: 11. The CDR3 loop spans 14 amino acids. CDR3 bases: TGTGCCAGCTCGTTTCAGGGGGCGCAAGAGGGCTACACCTTC. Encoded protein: CASSFQGAQEGYTF.

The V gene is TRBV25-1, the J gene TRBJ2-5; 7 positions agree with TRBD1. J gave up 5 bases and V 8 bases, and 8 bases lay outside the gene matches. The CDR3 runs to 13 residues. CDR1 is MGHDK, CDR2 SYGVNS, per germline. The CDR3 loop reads CASGHRGRETQYF. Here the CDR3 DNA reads TGTGCCAGCGGTCACAGGGGCCGTGAGACCCAGTACTTC.

This CDR3 reads CASSFRRGDRGWYEQYF. CDR3 DNA: TGTGCCAGCAGCTTCCGGCGGGGGGACAGGGGGTGGTACGAGCAGTACTTC. The chain is built from TRBV7-2 and TRBJ2-5; 11 bases line up with TRBD1. The assigned J gene may be wrong: the sequence end matches TRBJ2-7 better. Germline lookup yields CDR1 SGHTA and CDR2 FQGNSA. CDR3 length equals 17 residues.

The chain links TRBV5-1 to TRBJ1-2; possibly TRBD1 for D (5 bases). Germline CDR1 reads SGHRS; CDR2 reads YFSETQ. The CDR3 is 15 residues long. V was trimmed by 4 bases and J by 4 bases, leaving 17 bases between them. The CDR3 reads CASSRGGDLSYGYTF. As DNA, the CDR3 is TGCGCCAGCAGCCGGGGGGGGGATTTAAGCTATGGCTACACCTTC.

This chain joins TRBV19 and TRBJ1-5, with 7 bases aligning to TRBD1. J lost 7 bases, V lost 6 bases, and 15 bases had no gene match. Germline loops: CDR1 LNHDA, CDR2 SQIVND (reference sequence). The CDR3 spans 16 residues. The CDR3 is CASSRGGQLNGQPQHF. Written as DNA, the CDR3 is TGTGCCAGTAGCCGGGGGGGACAGCTCAATGGGCAGCCCCAGCATTTT.

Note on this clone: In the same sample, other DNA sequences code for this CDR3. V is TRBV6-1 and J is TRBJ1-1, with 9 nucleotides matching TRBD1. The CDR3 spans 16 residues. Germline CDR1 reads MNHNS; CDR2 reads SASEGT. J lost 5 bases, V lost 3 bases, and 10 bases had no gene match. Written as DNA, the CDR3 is TGTGCCAGCAGTGAGTATAAGGGACAGGGTGGGACTGAAGCTTTCTTT. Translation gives CASSEYKGQGGTEAFF.

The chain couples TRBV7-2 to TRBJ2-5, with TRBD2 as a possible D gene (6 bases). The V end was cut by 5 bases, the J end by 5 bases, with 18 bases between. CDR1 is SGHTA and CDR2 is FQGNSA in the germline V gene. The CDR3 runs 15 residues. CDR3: CASSPRDSLSETQYF. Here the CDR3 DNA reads TGTGCCAGCAGCCCCCGGGACTCCCTAAGCGAGACCCAGTACTTC.

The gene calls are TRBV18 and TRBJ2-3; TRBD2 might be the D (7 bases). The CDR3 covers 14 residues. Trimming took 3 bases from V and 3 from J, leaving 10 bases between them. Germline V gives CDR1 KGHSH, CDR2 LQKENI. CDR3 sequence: CASSPGGPTDTQYF. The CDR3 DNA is TGTGCCAGCTCACCGGGGGGGCCGACAGATACGCAGTATTTT. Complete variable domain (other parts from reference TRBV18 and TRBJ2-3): NAGVMQNPRHLVRRRGQEARLRCSPMKGHSHVYWYRQLPEEGLKFMVYLQKENIIDESGMPKERFSAEFPKEGPSILRIQQVVRGDSAAYFCASSPGGPTDTQYFGPGTRLTVL.

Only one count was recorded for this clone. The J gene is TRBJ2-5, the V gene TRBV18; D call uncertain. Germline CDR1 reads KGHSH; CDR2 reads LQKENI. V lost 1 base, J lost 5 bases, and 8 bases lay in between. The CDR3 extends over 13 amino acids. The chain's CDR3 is CASSPLSGETQYF. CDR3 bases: TGTGCCAGCTCACCACTATCCGGGGAGACCCAGTACTTC.

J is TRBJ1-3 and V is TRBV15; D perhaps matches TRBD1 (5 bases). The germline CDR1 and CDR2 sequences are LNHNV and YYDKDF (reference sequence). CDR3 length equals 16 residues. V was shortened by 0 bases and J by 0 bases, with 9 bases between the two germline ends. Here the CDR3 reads CATSRDRTNSGNTIYF. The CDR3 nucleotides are TGTGCCACCAGCAGAGATCGGACAAACTCTGGAAACACCATATATTTT.

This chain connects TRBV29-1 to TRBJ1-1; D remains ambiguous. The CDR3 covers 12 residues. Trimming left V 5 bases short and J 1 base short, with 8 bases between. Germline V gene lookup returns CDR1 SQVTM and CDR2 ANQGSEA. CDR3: CSVPGSNTEAFF. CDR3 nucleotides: TGCAGCGTTCCGGGTTCGAACACTGAAGCTTTCTTT.

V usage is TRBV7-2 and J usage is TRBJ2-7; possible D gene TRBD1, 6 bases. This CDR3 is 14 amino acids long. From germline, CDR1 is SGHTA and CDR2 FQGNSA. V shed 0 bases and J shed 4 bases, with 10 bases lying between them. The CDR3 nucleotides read TGTGCCAGCAGCTTAGCCAGGGGCACATACGAGCAGTACTTC. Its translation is CASSLARGTYEQYF. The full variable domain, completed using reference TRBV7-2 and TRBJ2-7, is GAGVSQSPSNKVTEKGKDVELRCDPISGHTALYWYRQSLGQGLEFLIYFQGNSAPDKSGLPSDRFSAERTGGSVSTLTIQRTQQEDSAVYLCASSLARGTYEQYFGPGTRLTVT.

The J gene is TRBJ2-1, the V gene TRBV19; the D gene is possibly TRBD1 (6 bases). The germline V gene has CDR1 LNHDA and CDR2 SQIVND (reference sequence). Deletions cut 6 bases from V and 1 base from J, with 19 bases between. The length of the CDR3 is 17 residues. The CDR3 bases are TGTGCCAGTAGCCCCGGGACACTGGCAAGATCCTACAATGAGCAGTTCTTC. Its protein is CASSPGTLARSYNEQFF.